This entry describes one TCR beta chain. Germline CDR1 KGHSH, CDR2 LQKENI. Trimming removed 3 bases at V and 8 bases at J, with 16 bases between. The CDR3 totals 15 residues. This entry comes from a study of beta chain features in type 1 diabetes. cDNA synthesis used the whole RNA isolate, giving expressed TCRB sequences. The repertoire was sequenced with immunoSEQ multiplex PCR; TCRdb's copy has only in-frame clones and lacks some. The sample lists more than 350,000 clones; 9.5% to 12% were seen once. Sequencing input: naive CD4+ T cells from blood. This rearrangement joins TRBV18 to TRBJ1-4; tentatively, D is TRBD1 (6 bases). The source of this sequence is a woman under 30 in good health. The CDR3 reads CASSPPGARVEKLFF. As DNA, the CDR3 is TGTGCCAGCTCACCCCCAGGGGCCAGAGTCGAAAAACTGTTTTTT.